Listed here are 21 T cell receptor beta chains from one sample, sequenced in a study of T cell changes during pregnancy in multiple sclerosis. Assay used: immunoSEQ multiplex PCR; TCRdb lists only in-frame clones, some missing. The sample lists nearly 110,000 clones, around 92% occurring once. Here the sequenced sample was peripheral blood, taken in the third trimester of pregnancy. These receptor sequences come from a female donor in good health, enrolled as a control in a pregnancy study.

J is TRBJ1-5 and V is TRBV4-3, with no clear D. CDR1 LGHNA and CDR2 YSLEER come from the germline V gene. Trimming stripped 0 bases from V and 5 bases from J, with 5 bases between. The CDR3 spans 13 residues. CDR3 nucleotide sequence: TGCGCCAGCAGCCAAGATCGAGATCAGCCCCAGCATTTT. This translates into CASSQDRDQPQHF.

The gene calls are TRBV11-3 and TRBJ2-5; TRBD2 matches 7 bases. The V gene end was trimmed by 1 base and the J gene end by 4 bases; junction bases not matched to a gene: 3. The CDR3 loop spans 14 amino acids. Germline V lookup: CDR1 SGHNT, CDR2 YENEEA. CDR3 sequence (DNA): TGTGCCAGCAGCTTAGCGGGGGGTCTAGAGACCCAGTACTTC. This sequence encodes CASSLAGGLETQYF.

This sequence joins TRBV23-1 and TRBJ2-7; 8 positions match TRBD1. TRBV23-1 is labeled an ORF, and its function is uncertain. J was trimmed by 4 bases and V by 2 bases; bases with no gene match: 10. The CDR3 covers 16 residues. CDR3 nucleotides: TGCGCCAGCAGTCAAAACGCAGGGGGCCAACGATACGAGCAGTACTTC. It encodes CASSQNAGGQRYEQYF.

The chain employs TRBV7-9 and TRBJ2-7; tentative D call: TRBD1 (5 bases). Germline V lookup: CDR1 SEHNR, CDR2 FQNEAQ (reference sequence). V was shortened by 0 bases and J by 7 bases, with 10 bases between the two germline ends. The CDR3 spans 13 residues. Written as DNA, the CDR3 is TGTGCCAGCAGCTTAGCTGGGGCTAAAGAGCAGTACTTC. Translated: CASSLAGAKEQYF.

The chain is built from TRBV30 and TRBJ1-2; D call uncertain. Trimming took 1 base from V and 2 from J, leaving 17 bases between them. This CDR3 has 16 residues. Germline V lookup: CDR1 GTSNPN, CDR2 SVGIG (reference sequence). CDR3 amino acids: CAWSGHSRRGNYGYTF. DNA for the CDR3: TGTGCCTGGAGTGGACATTCAAGACGGGGAAACTATGGCTACACCTTC.

V is TRBV5-6 and J is TRBJ1-1; D is possibly TRBD1 (6 bases). CDR1 and CDR2 (germline): SGHDT, YYEEEE. CDR3 length: 13 amino acids. V was trimmed by 4 bases and J by 10 bases, leaving 17 bases between them. This CDR3 reads CASSQRPGTPAFF. Written as DNA, the CDR3 is TGTGCCAGCAGCCAGCGCCCCGGGACACCAGCTTTCTTT.

The chain employs TRBV27 and TRBJ2-7; 7 bases fit TRBD1. The junction had 7 bases not matched to a gene; V was cut back by 5 bases and J by 6 bases. Germline lookup yields CDR1 MNHEY and CDR2 SMNVEV (reference sequence). The CDR3 loop spans 13 amino acids. Written as DNA, the CDR3 is TGTGCCAGCAGTACCACGACAGGGCTCGAGCAGTACTTC. Encoded protein: CASSTTTGLEQYF.

This chain connects TRBV5-1 to TRBJ2-5; D uncertain. V gave up 3 bases and J gave up 5 bases, with 5 bases separating them. CDR3 size: 11 residues. Germline values: CDR1 SGHRS, CDR2 YFSETQ. CDR3 sequence: CASSSGETQYF. The CDR3 bases are TGCGCCAGCAGCTCTGGCGAGACCCAGTACTTC.

The chain uses TRBV12-5 and TRBJ1-2, with D maybe TRBD1 (5 bases). Looked up from germline, CDR1 is LGHNT and CDR2 is FRNRAP. The CDR3 is 16 amino acids. Trimming shortened V by 6 bases and J by 4 bases, and 21 bases separated the two germline ends. The CDR3 nucleotides are TGTGCTAGTGGCCCACATATCCTGACAGAAAGCTATGGCTACACCTTC. Residues: CASGPHILTESYGYTF.

The V gene is TRBV4-3, the J gene TRBJ2-1; 11 nucleotides agree with TRBD2. The CDR3 loop spans 15 amino acids. The V segment lost 0 bases and the J segment 6 bases; nucleotides outside the gene matches: 1. The germline CDR1 and CDR2 sequences are LGHNA and YSLEER. The CDR3 here is CASSQETSGGNEQFF. CDR3 nucleotides: TGCGCCAGCAGCCAAGAAACTAGCGGGGGCAATGAGCAGTTCTTC.

The gene calls are TRBV30 and TRBJ1-2; D is possibly TRBD1 (5 bases). The CDR3 sequence is 11 residues long. Germline-derived CDR1 and CDR2 are GTSNPN and SVGIG (reference sequence). V gave up 5 bases and J gave up 7 bases, with 11 bases separating them. The CDR3 protein is CAWSRVGGYTF. CDR3 sequence (DNA): TGTGCCTGGTCCAGGGTTGGTGGCTACACCTTC.

This chain uses TRBV7-8 with TRBJ1-3; a possible D gene is TRBD1 (6 bases). The CDR3 sequence is 16 residues long. The germline gives CDR1 SGHVS, CDR2 FQNEAQ. V lost 1 base and J lost 4, with 14 bases in between. Here the CDR3 reads CASSLVPGVGGNTIYF. CDR3 coding DNA: TGTGCCAGCAGCTTAGTCCCAGGGGTAGGGGGAAACACCATATATTTT.

The chain joins TRBV27 to TRBJ1-6; no definite D call. Germline V gene lookup returns CDR1 MNHEY and CDR2 SMNVEV (reference sequence). Trimming left V 1 base short and J 10 bases short, with 17 bases between. This CDR3 has 16 amino acids. The CDR3, as DNA: TGTGCCAGCAGTTTATATCGGGAAAGTTTATCCTCACCCCTCCACTTT. Residues: CASSLYRESLSSPLHF.

The chain employs TRBV30 and TRBJ1-2; 8 nucleotides line up with TRBD1. Germline CDR1 GTSNPN, CDR2 SVGIG (reference sequence). This CDR3 comprises 12 residues. The ends lost 4 bases at V and 3 bases at J; junction bases unmatched: 1. CDR3 sequence reads: CAWTGGDYGYTF. The DNA for the CDR3 is TGTGCCTGGACAGGGGGCGACTATGGCTACACCTTC.

The chain is built from TRBV7-8 and TRBJ2-7; 9 nucleotides line up with TRBD1. Germline loops: CDR1 SGHVS, CDR2 FQNEAQ. With 4 bases clipped from V and 2 bases from J, the junction kept 6 bases outside the gene matches. The CDR3 spans 15 residues. The CDR3 spells CASSSPGQGTYEQYF. The CDR3 DNA reads TGTGCCAGCAGCTCTCCGGGACAGGGAACCTACGAGCAGTACTTC. The whole variable domain, remainder taken from reference TRBV7-8 and TRBJ2-7, is GAGVSQSPRYKVAKRGQDVALRCDPISGHVSLFWYQQALGQGPEFLTYFQNEAQLDKSGLPSDRFFAERPEGSVSTLKIQRTQQEDSAVYLCASSSPGQGTYEQYFGPGTRLTVT.

This sequence joins TRBV9 and TRBJ2-6; tentatively, D is TRBD1 (6 bases). CDR1 and CDR2 (germline): SGDLS, YYNGEE. This CDR3 contains 17 residues. The V and J ends lost 4 bases and 0 bases respectively, with 14 bases between them. CDR3 coding DNA: TGTGCCAGCAGCCTCAGGACAGCCAACTCTGGGGCCAACGTCCTGACTTTC. This encodes CASSLRTANSGANVLTF.

The chain has TRBV5-1 and TRBJ2-3; possible D gene TRBD1, 5 bases. V lost 0 bases to trimming and J lost 1 base, with 9 bases between them. CDR1 is SGHRS and CDR2 is YFSETQ in the germline V gene. There are 15 residues in the CDR3. CDR3 sequence: CASSLAQGGTDTQYF. The CDR3 region has the DNA TGCGCCAGCAGCTTGGCCCAGGGCGGCACAGATACGCAGTATTTT.

The V call is TRBV2, the J call TRBJ2-6; 8 bases map to TRBD1. The junction had 5 bases not matched to a gene; V was cut back by 6 bases and J by 4 bases. Germline V gene sequence: CDR1 SNHLY, CDR2 FYNNEI. The CDR3 extends over 15 amino acids. CDR3 bases: TGTGCCAGCAGGGACAGGGTGGCCGGGGCCAACGTCCTGACTTTC. Translated: CASRDRVAGANVLTF.

This sequence joins TRBV6-5 and TRBJ2-7; a weak D match, TRBD1 (6 bases). V lost 7 bases, J lost 5 bases, and 15 bases lay in between. CDR3 size: 13 residues. Germline-derived CDR1 and CDR2 are MNHEY and SVGAGI. CDR3 sequence reads: CASTTGTLHEQYF. In nucleotides, the CDR3 is TGTGCCAGCACCACCGGGACACTCCACGAGCAGTACTTC.

The rearrangement uses TRBV30 and TRBJ2-7; 9 bases map to TRBD1. Trimming cost V 6 bases and J 5 bases; bases outside gene matches: 8. Germline V gene lookup returns CDR1 GTSNPN and CDR2 SVGIG (reference sequence). The CDR3 totals 13 residues. The CDR3 region is CACHRDRANEQYF. The CDR3 DNA follows: TGTGCCTGTCACCGGGACAGGGCGAACGAGCAGTACTTC.

This chain uses TRBV6-6 with TRBJ1-3; 10 bases map to TRBD1. Germline V lookup: CDR1 MNHNY, CDR2 SVGAGI (reference sequence). CDR3 length equals 13 residues. V lost 10 bases and J lost 2; bases outside the gene matches: 2. The CDR3 nucleotides read TGTGCCATGACAGGGGGCCCTGGAAACACCATATATTTT. Amino acid sequence: CAMTGGPGNTIYF.